This T cell receptor beta chain derives from a study of OX40 agonist ivuxolimab in advanced cancers. Study at large: Patient treatment consisted of intravenous ivuxolimab administration every 2 weeks at 0.01 to 10 mg/kg.

Findings and caveats of the study: Expanded clones belonging to CD8+ T cells outnumbered, on average, those of CD4+. At doses 0.1 to 3.0 mg/kg, CD4+ and CD8+ clones expanded.

About this clone itself: Its cognate antigen is unknown.

Generated by immunoSEQ multiplex PCR, the TCRdb table keeps only in-frame clones and is missing some. The sample carries about 17,000 clones, 73% recorded once. V shed 4 bases and J 5 bases; nucleotides not matched to a gene: 8. Germline V gene lookup returns CDR1 SGHNT and CDR2 YYREEE (reference sequence). The CDR3 runs 16 residues. Any history of autoimmune disease or systemic immunosuppression disqualified patients. This sequence originates from an adult with an advanced solid tumor such as melanoma, head and neck, liver or kidney cancer. The rearrangement links TRBV5-4 to TRBJ2-2; 10 bases line up with TRBD2. The sequences come from CD4+ or CD8+ T cells sorted from blood, collected in a trial of the OX40 agonist ivuxolimab. The CDR3 nucleotides read TGTGCCAGCAGCACGGGGGTGACTAGCGGGACCGGGGAGCTGTTTTTT. It translates to CASSTGVTSGTGELFF.